A selection of T cell receptor beta chains follows, all from one sample in a study of post-analysis software for immune sequencing data. TCRdb re-derived calls from the PCR reads in MiXCR, one entry per CDR3 protein. The data show roughly 870,000 distinct CDR3 sequences, approximately 53% seen once. The sequenced material came from blood. These receptors originate from a girl aged 10 to 17 with multiple sclerosis. Both conserved end residues are part of each CDR3. A D gene is named only where the DNA matches it firmly. Clone size, where shown, is once, few, many, or a class for clones that have expanded.

cdr3_nt	cdr3_aa	v_call	d_call	clone_size	j_call
TGTGCCAGCAGCTTCCCATTGTTGATGGGGGATGGCGAGCAGTACTTC	CASSFPLLMGDGEQYF	TRBV11-2	-	-	TRBJ2-7
TGTGCCAGCAGCAACCGGGGACTAGCCCCCCCGAACACCGGGGAGCTGTTTTTT	CASSNRGLAPPNTGELFF	TRBV25-1	TRBD2	-	TRBJ2-2
TGTGCCTGGAGTCCTAGCTACAATGAGCAGTTCTTC	CAWSPSYNEQFF	TRBV30	-	-	TRBJ2-1
TGCAGTGCTAGAGGCAGAACCTCTGGGGCCAACGTCCTGACTTTC	CSARGRTSGANVLTF	TRBV20-1	-	few	TRBJ2-6
TGTGCCAGTAGTATGAGGACTAGCGGGGAGCAGTACTTC	CASSMRTSGEQYF	TRBV19	TRBD2	-	TRBJ2-5
TGCGCCAGCAGCCGGTGGACTAGCGGGCTGTCCTACGAGCAGTACTTC	CASSRWTSGLSYEQYF	TRBV5-1	TRBD2	few	TRBJ2-7
TGTGCCAGCAGCTTCCGTTCACAGGGAAAACTAGCGGGAGGGCCCCCAGATACGCAGTATTTT	CASSFRSQGKLAGGPPDTQYF	TRBV21-1	-	-	TRBJ2-3
TGTGCCAGCAGCTTAGTAAGCACTGGGGCCAACGTCCTGACTTTC	CASSLVSTGANVLTF	TRBV7-9	-	few	TRBJ2-6
TGCAGTGCTCCGGATCTTTTCGGGGGGGACCAAGAGACCCAGTACTTC	CSAPDLFGGDQETQYF	TRBV20-1	TRBD2	few	TRBJ2-5
TGTGCCAGCAGTCCCCAGACAGCGGTGAACACTGAAGCTTTCTTT	CASSPQTAVNTEAFF	TRBV12-3/TRBV12-4	-	-	TRBJ1-1
TGTGCCAGCGGTTTACTCGGACTAGCGGGAGGTCGAAGGGCCGGCCATGAGCAGTTCTTC	CASGLLGLAGGRRAGHEQFF	TRBV28	TRBD2	once	TRBJ2-1